These 27 T cell receptor beta chains originate from one sample sequenced in a study of T cell responses to AZD1222 COVID-19 vaccine. Data came from immunoSEQ multiplex PCR; TCRdb stores just in-frame clones and leaves some out. This table has some 94,000 clones, approximately 89% appearing once. Sequencing was performed on peripheral blood, taken 28 days after the second AZD1222 dose. The receptors stem from an adult who received the AZD1222 COVID-19 vaccine.

The chain combines TRBV5-5 with TRBJ2-7; the D gene could be TRBD1 or TRBD2 (5 bases each). This CDR3 comprises 17 residues. The germline V and J ends were trimmed by 6 bases and 0 bases, with 22 bases remaining between them. The germline V gene encodes CDR1 SGHKS and CDR2 YYEKEE (reference sequence). CDR3 loop: CASTLLGARQSSYEQYF. The CDR3 coding sequence is TGTGCCAGCACCCTTTTGGGAGCGAGACAGAGCTCCTACGAGCAGTACTTC.

This rearrangement joins TRBV4-1 to TRBJ1-4, with 7 nucleotides matching TRBD1. CDR3 length equals 18 residues. CDR1 is MGHRA, CDR2 YSYEKL, per germline. The trim removed 3 bases at V and 3 bases at J, leaving 13 bases unmatched. CDR3 sequence: CASSQEKQGWEANEKLFF. The CDR3 DNA reads TGCGCCAGCAGCCAGGAGAAACAGGGGTGGGAAGCTAATGAAAAACTGTTTTTT.

The chain carries TRBV11-1 and TRBJ1-2, with 8 bases aligning to TRBD1. V was pared by 7 bases and J by 13 bases, with 20 bases of the junction left unmatched. From germline, CDR1 is SGHAT and CDR2 FQDESV (reference sequence). The CDR3 has 15 residues. The CDR3 protein is CASTVGQGGLTAATF. Here the CDR3 DNA reads TGTGCCAGCACAGTTGGACAGGGCGGCCTCACCGCGGCCACCTTC.

The rearrangement uses TRBV9 and TRBJ1-1, with D possibly TRBD1 on 5 matching bases. The CDR3 has 14 amino acids. The ends were cut back, 6 bases at V and 4 bases at J, with 16 bases in the middle. Germline V gene sequence: CDR1 SGDLS, CDR2 YYNGEE. The DNA for the CDR3 is TGTGCCAGCACCCCGTGGCAGGACACCACTGAAGCTTTCTTT. Amino acids: CASTPWQDTTEAFF. Filled out from reference TRBV9 and TRBJ1-1, the complete variable domain reads DSGVTQTPKHLITATGQRVTLRCSPRSGDLSVYWYQQSLDQGLQFLIQYYNGEERAKGNILERFSAQQFPDLHSELNLSSLELGDSALYFCASTPWQDTTEAFFGQGTRLTVV.

The rearrangement uses TRBV9 and TRBJ1-4, with D unclear. V was clipped by 0 bases and J by 1 base, with 7 bases between them. The CDR3 has 15 residues. Germline V lookup: CDR1 SGDLS, CDR2 YYNGEE. The CDR3 DNA reads as TGTGCCAGCAGCGTAGATGGCCAAACTAATGAAAAACTGTTTTTT. Its protein is CASSVDGQTNEKLFF.

The rearrangement uses TRBV28 and TRBJ2-7; D is perhaps TRBD1 (6 bases). The CDR3 is made up of 15 amino acids. V was pared by 1 base and J by 3 bases, with 13 bases between. The germline gives CDR1 MDHEN, CDR2 SYDVKM. The CDR3 DNA follows: TGTGCCAGCAGTTTATTGGCAGGGGAGTTCTACGAGCAGTACTTC. Residues: CASSLLAGEFYEQYF. The full variable domain, in which reference TRBV28 and TRBJ2-7 provide the parts outside the CDR3, is DVKVTQSSRYLVKRTGEKVFLECVQDMDHENMFWYRQDPGLGLRLIYFSYDVKMKEKGDIPEGYSVSREKKERFSLILESASTNQTSMYLCASSLLAGEFYEQYFGPGTRLTVT.

The CDR3 spells CASSQGLRGSYSNQPQHF. As DNA, the CDR3 is TGTGCCAGCAGCCAAGGTCTCAGGGGATCCTATAGCAATCAGCCCCAGCATTTT. The chain recombines TRBV4-2 with TRBJ1-5, with D possibly TRBD1 on 6 matching bases. Germline V gene sequence: CDR1 LGHNA, CDR2 YNFKEQ. V was clipped by 1 base and J by 0 bases, with 16 bases between them. The CDR3 runs 18 residues.

V and J are TRBV19 and TRBJ1-1; 10 positions agree with TRBD1. CDR1 LNHDA and CDR2 SQIVND come from the germline V gene (reference sequence). The CDR3 sequence is 14 residues long. J gave up 6 bases and V 4 bases, and 5 bases lay outside the gene matches. The DNA of the CDR3 is TGTGCCAGTAGTACGGGACAGGGGTGGGCTGAAGCTTTCTTT. Translation gives CASSTGQGWAEAFF.

This chain links TRBV25-1 with TRBJ1-5, with 8 positions matching TRBD1. Germline CDR1 is MGHDK and CDR2 is SYGVNS. The CDR3 consists of 13 residues. The V gene end was trimmed by 6 bases and the J gene end by 2 bases; junction bases not matched to a gene: 0. The CDR3 sequence is CASRGQGNQPQHF. Here the CDR3 DNA reads TGTGCCAGCAGGGGACAGGGCAATCAGCCCCAGCATTTT.

The chain uses TRBV5-5 and TRBJ2-5; D ambiguous. The CDR3 runs to 14 residues. Germline assignment: CDR1 SGHKS and CDR2 YYEKEE (reference sequence). Deletions cut 0 bases from V and 3 bases from J, with 9 bases between. The CDR3 is CASSLVGLEETQYF. Written as DNA, the CDR3 is TGTGCCAGCAGCTTGGTAGGGCTTGAAGAGACCCAGTACTTC.

This clone appeared a single time. This rearrangement joins TRBV7-6 to TRBJ1-1; 7 nucleotides match TRBD1. Germline loops: CDR1 SGHVS, CDR2 FNYEAQ. V gave up 5 bases and J gave up 4 bases; unmatched junction bases: 7. This CDR3 comprises 14 residues. This CDR3 reads CASSPPGGSTEAFF. CDR3 DNA: TGTGCCAGCAGCCCCCCAGGGGGGAGCACTGAAGCTTTCTTT.

The J gene is TRBJ2-7, the V gene TRBV21-1; the D segment call TRBD1 is taken from the table without a DNA check. TRBV21-1 constitutes a pseudogene. The CDR3 has 17 residues. CDR3: CASSGTPRTGDLYEQYV. The CDR3 region has the DNA TGTGCCAGCAGCGGAACGCCCCGGACAGGGGATCTTTACGAGCAGTACGTC.

This chain joins TRBV6-5 and TRBJ1-5; D is ambiguous. From germline, CDR1 is MNHEY and CDR2 SVGAGI. Trimming shortened V by 6 bases and J by 0 bases, and 12 bases separated the two germline ends. CDR3 length: 15 residues. The CDR3 DNA reads TGTGCCAGCAGGAGGACTCCTTATAGCAATCAGCCCCAGCATTTT. Amino acid sequence: CASRRTPYSNQPQHF.

The chain is built from TRBV28 and TRBJ2-7, with 7 bases that match TRBD1. Germline V CDR1 and CDR2: MDHEN, SYDVKM. The length of the CDR3 is 12 residues. The junction had 9 bases not matched to a gene; V was cut back by 10 bases and J by 6 bases. CDR3 sequence (DNA): TGTGCCATCCGGGCGACAGGGCTCGAGCAGTACTTC. Amino acids: CAIRATGLEQYF.

V and J are TRBV14 and TRBJ1-2; D is undetermined. V lost 0 bases and J 4 bases, leaving 18 bases between the germline ends. Germline V lookup: CDR1 SGHDN, CDR2 FVKESK. The CDR3 is 17 residues long. This CDR3 reads CASSQDWRIGPPYGYTF. The DNA for the CDR3 is TGTGCCAGCAGCCAAGATTGGAGGATAGGGCCCCCCTATGGCTACACCTTC.

The V and J genes are TRBV7-3 and TRBJ2-5; the D is unclear. This CDR3 has 13 residues. CDR1 SGHTA and CDR2 FQGTGA come from the germline V gene. V lost 2 bases and J lost 5, with 9 bases in between. The CDR3 protein is CASSLSGLETQYF. The CDR3 DNA is TGTGCCAGCAGCTTATCCGGGTTGGAGACCCAGTACTTC.

The gene calls are TRBV3-1 (or the pseudogene TRBV3-2) and TRBJ2-6, with D uncertain. CDR1 and CDR2 (germline): LGHDT, YNNKEL (reference sequence). The V gene lost 3 bases and the J gene lost 9 bases, with 9 bases spanning the gap. The CDR3 is 13 residues long. The CDR3 DNA reads as TGTGCCAGCAGCCATGGGTCCCACAACGTCCTGACTTTC. Its protein is CASSHGSHNVLTF.

A single count supports this clone. The rearrangement joins TRBV6-5 to TRBJ2-1; 14 bases fit TRBD2. CDR1 and CDR2 from the germline V gene are MNHEY and SVGAGI. J was trimmed by 10 bases and V by 10 bases; bases with no gene match: 9. There are 14 residues in the CDR3. CDR3 region: CATRLAGGPREQFF. For the CDR3, the DNA is TGTGCCACCAGACTAGCGGGGGGGCCCAGGGAGCAGTTCTTC.

The chain recombines TRBV30 with TRBJ1-3, with a tentative D call TRBD1 (6 bases). Trimming pared 2 bases from V and 4 bases from J, leaving 12 bases between. Germline V gene lookup returns CDR1 GTSNPN and CDR2 SVGIG (reference sequence). The CDR3 runs 14 residues. The CDR3 DNA is TGTGCCTGGAGTCCAGGGACATGGGGAAACACCATATATTTT. Residues: CAWSPGTWGNTIYF.

The CDR3 sequence: CASSRDRGWGPQHF. For the CDR3, the DNA is TGTGCCAGCAGCCGGGACAGGGGGTGGGGGCCCCAGCATTTT. The rearrangement uses TRBV7-6 and TRBJ1-5, with TRBD1 matching 11 bases. Looked up from germline, CDR1 is SGHVS and CDR2 is FNYEAQ. This CDR3 is built from 14 residues. With V trimmed by 5 bases and J by 9 bases, 6 bases remained unmatched. The full variable domain, its missing parts supplied by reference TRBV7-6 and TRBJ1-5, is GAGVSQSPRYKVTKRGQDVALRCDPISGHVSLYWYRQALGQGPEFLTYFNYEAQQDKSGLPNDRFSAERPEGSISTLTIQRTEQRDSAMYRCASSRDRGWGPQHFGDGTRLSIL.

J is TRBJ2-7 and V is TRBV9; the D is unclear. Germline CDR1 is SGDLS and CDR2 is YYNGEE. The CDR3 runs 14 residues. V was pared by 0 bases and J by 2 bases, with 9 bases between. CDR3 DNA sequence: TGTGCCAGCAGCGTAGGAGAGTTTCCCTACGAGCAGTACGTC. Translating gives CASSVGEFPYEQYV.

The V and J genes are TRBV29-1 and TRBJ2-7; 7 nucleotides line up with TRBD1. The trim removed 4 bases at V and 3 bases at J, leaving 3 bases unmatched. Germline V lookup: CDR1 SQVTM, CDR2 ANQGSEA. The CDR3 runs 12 residues. The CDR3 sequence: CSVVRDSYEQYF. The CDR3 nucleotides read TGCAGCGTTGTGAGGGACAGCTACGAGCAGTACTTC.

V is TRBV5-8 and J is TRBJ2-5; 7 bases align to TRBD1. The ends lost 4 bases at V and 2 bases at J; junction bases unmatched: 2. Germline V CDR1 and CDR2: SGHTS, YDEGEE. This CDR3 contains 13 residues. CDR3 loop: CASSPTGQETQYF. The CDR3 nucleotides read TGTGCCAGCAGCCCGACAGGGCAAGAGACCCAGTACTTC.

The DNA for the CDR3 is TGTGCCAGCAGCTTGGGACAGGGTGGCACCGGGGAGCTGTTTTTT. It codes for CASSLGQGGTGELFF. The chain couples TRBV5-5 to TRBJ2-2; 7 bases map to TRBD1. CDR1 is SGHKS, CDR2 YYEKEE, per germline (reference sequence). Unmatched junction bases numbered 3, after V lost 0 bases and J lost 4 bases. The CDR3 is 15 amino acids.

This rearrangement joins TRBV14 to TRBJ1-2; the D is unclear. The CDR3 runs 14 residues. The germline gives CDR1 SGHDN, CDR2 FVKESK. V was shortened by 4 bases and J by 5 bases, with 14 bases between the two germline ends. This chain's CDR3 is CASSPPSFRYGYTF. DNA for the CDR3: TGTGCCAGCAGCCCGCCCTCTTTTCGGTATGGCTACACCTTC.

This clone was seen a single time. This rearrangement joins TRBV7-2 to TRBJ1-2; D gene uncertain. The germline V gene has CDR1 SGHTA and CDR2 FQGNSA. Trimming took 1 base from V and 3 from J, leaving 6 bases between them. The CDR3 spans 13 residues. CDR3 sequence: CASSLGAYYGYTF. In DNA, the CDR3 is TGTGCCAGCAGCTTAGGAGCATACTATGGCTACACCTTC.

This chain connects TRBV9 to TRBJ2-3; possible D gene TRBD1, 6 bases. V was clipped by 0 bases and J by 4 bases, with 12 bases between them. This CDR3 is 15 amino acids long. The germline V gene has CDR1 SGDLS and CDR2 YYNGEE. CDR3 residues: CASSVGVEGADTQYF. The CDR3 DNA follows: TGTGCCAGCAGCGTAGGAGTCGAGGGGGCAGATACGCAGTATTTT.